The 11 T cell receptor beta chains listed next were all sequenced from one sample in a study of a mutant IDH1 vaccine in newly diagnosed glioma. Their recognized antigens are unknown. The data were produced by immunoSEQ multiplex PCR, yet TCRdb's version contains in-frame clones alone and is incomplete. The sample has 30,000 to 40,000 clones, about 80% seen once. The time point denotes: week 5, during vaccination. Each vaccine dose was 300 ug of mutant IDH1 20-mer peptide, with topical imiquimod. Source: PBMCs, taken from a glioma patient whose treatment included an IDH1 peptide vaccine. These receptors were obtained from a man aged 25 to 40 with glioma.

This clone has just one count. V usage is TRBV5-4 and J usage is TRBJ2-7; either TRBD1 or TRBD2 may supply D (5 bases each). The CDR3 totals 14 residues. Germline CDR1 SGHNT, CDR2 YYREEE (reference sequence). The V end lost 0 bases, the J end lost 3 bases, and 10 bases lay between the germline ends. The CDR3 reads CASSLGGTRYEQYF. CDR3 coding DNA: TGTGCCAGCAGCTTGGGGGGGACCCGCTACGAGCAGTACTTC.

V gene TRBV7-3 combines with J gene TRBJ2-7, with 8 bases aligning to TRBD1. V dropped 0 bases and J dropped 6; count of bases not matched to a gene: 7. This CDR3 region has 15 residues. CDR1 is SGHTA, CDR2 FQGTGA, per germline. The CDR3 DNA is TGTGCCAGCAGCTTAACGAGGACAGGGTTTACCGAGCAGTACTTC. It yields the protein CASSLTRTGFTEQYF.

The chain couples TRBV11-2 to TRBJ2-5; TRBD1 matches at 8 bases. The germline V gene encodes CDR1 SGHAT and CDR2 FQNNGV. This CDR3 contains 15 residues. The V segment lost 5 bases and the J segment 7 bases; nucleotides outside the gene matches: 12. The CDR3 DNA is TGTGCCAGCAGCAAGACAGGGGACCATCAGGGGACCCAGTACTTC. Translation gives CASSKTGDHQGTQYF. Based on the CDR3 plus reference TRBV11-2 and TRBJ2-5, the full variable domain is EAGVAQSPRYKIIEKRQSVAFWCNPISGHATLYWYQQILGQGPKLLIQFQNNGVVDDSQLPKDRFSAERLKGVDSTLKIQPAKLEDSAVYLCASSKTGDHQGTQYFGPGTRLLVL.

V gene TRBV5-1 combines with J gene TRBJ1-1; TRBD1 might be the D (5 bases). Between the trimmed V and J ends, which lost 0 bases and 0 bases, there was a span of 9 bases. Germline assignment: CDR1 SGHRS and CDR2 YFSETQ. The CDR3 runs to 15 residues. The CDR3 region has the DNA TGCGCCAGCAGCTTGGGCGAGGGGATGAACACTGAAGCTTTCTTT. Protein sequence: CASSLGEGMNTEAFF.

This chain joins TRBV6-5 and TRBJ1-1; no clear D gene. Trimming removed 6 bases at V and 2 bases at J, with 13 bases between. The CDR3 is 14 amino acids. CDR1 and CDR2 from the germline V gene are MNHEY and SVGAGI. The CDR3 DNA follows: TGTGCCAGCAGGGGAACAGAAGGAAACACTGAAGCTTTCTTT. The encoded protein is CASRGTEGNTEAFF.

This clone has only one observation. J is TRBJ2-7 and V is TRBV5-6, with D hard to call. In germline, CDR1 is SGHDT, CDR2 YYEEEE. The V and J ends lost 4 bases and 4 bases respectively, with 12 bases between them. The CDR3 spans 13 residues. CDR3 sequence (DNA): TGTGCCAGCAGCCACCAGGTCGTTTACGAGCAGTACTTC. It specifies CASSHQVVYEQYF.

The J gene is TRBJ1-6, the V gene TRBV2; TRBD1 agrees at 7 bases. The CDR3 totals 15 residues. Germline values: CDR1 SNHLY, CDR2 FYNNEI. V lost 0 bases and J lost 9; bases outside the gene matches: 5. The CDR3 spells CASSEAHRGSSPLHF. CDR3 coding DNA: TGTGCCAGCAGTGAAGCGCACAGGGGATCTTCACCCCTCCACTTT. The variable domain in full, with the rest retrieved from reference TRBV2 and TRBJ1-6, is EPEVTQTPSHQVTQMGQEVILRCVPISNHLYFYWYRQILGQKVEFLVSFYNNEISEKSEIFDDQFSVERPDGSNFTLKIRSTKLEDSAMYFCASSEAHRGSSPLHFGNGTRLTVT.

The chain has TRBV15 and TRBJ2-2, with unresolved D. The CDR3 covers 14 residues. CDR1 and CDR2 (germline): LNHNV, YYDKDF (reference sequence). With 4 bases removed from V and 0 bases from J, the gap between germline ends came to 6 bases. The CDR3 DNA is TGTGCCACCAGCAAGGACCCGAACACCGGGGAGCTGTTTTTT. Translated: CATSKDPNTGELFF.

This rearrangement joins TRBV5-6 to TRBJ2-7; D gene ambiguous. Germline V gene data show CDR1 as SGHDT and CDR2 as YYEEEE. The CDR3 loop spans 11 amino acids. V lost 3 bases, J lost 4 bases, and 5 bases lay in between. CDR3 DNA sequence: TGTGCCAGCAGCTCGCATTACGAGCAGTACTTC. Its protein is CASSSHYEQYF.

This chain uses TRBV2 with TRBJ2-3, with D uncertain. V was pared by 6 bases and J by 2 bases, with 9 bases between. Germline loops: CDR1 SNHLY, CDR2 FYNNEI. This CDR3 is 13 amino acids long. The CDR3 DNA reads TGTGCCAGCAGCTTTGGTCACACAGATACGCAGTATTTT. Translation: CASSFGHTDTQYF.

The chain recombines TRBV19 with TRBJ1-6, with 8 bases aligning to TRBD1. The CDR3 covers 16 residues. Per the germline V gene, CDR1 is LNHDA and CDR2 is SQIVND (reference sequence). V trimming: 6 bases; J trimming: 5 bases; junction bases outside the gene matches: 9. The CDR3 DNA reads TGTGCCAGTAGCGAAACAGGGGGTAGGCATAATTCACCCCTCCACTTT. It yields the protein CASSETGGRHNSPLHF. The variable domain in full, with the rest retrieved from reference TRBV19 and TRBJ1-6, is DGGITQSPKYLFRKEGQNVTLSCEQNLNHDAMYWYRQDPGQGLRLIYYSQIVNDFQKGDIAEGYSVSREKKESFPLTVTSAQKNPTAFYLCASSETGGRHNSPLHFGNGTRLTVT.